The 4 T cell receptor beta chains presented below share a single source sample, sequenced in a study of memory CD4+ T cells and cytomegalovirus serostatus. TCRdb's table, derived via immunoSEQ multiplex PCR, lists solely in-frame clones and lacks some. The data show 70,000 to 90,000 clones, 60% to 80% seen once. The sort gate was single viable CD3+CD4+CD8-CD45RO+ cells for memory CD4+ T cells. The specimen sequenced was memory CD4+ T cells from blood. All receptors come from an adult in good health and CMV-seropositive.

CDR3 nucleotides: TGTGCCAGCACCCTTAGCCGCAGTACCACTGAAGCTTTCTTT. Protein product: CASTLSRSTTEAFF. The chain couples TRBV7-2 to TRBJ1-1; no clear D gene. There are 14 residues in the CDR3. Germline values: CDR1 SGHTA, CDR2 FQGNSA. V was shortened by 7 bases and J by 4 bases, with 16 bases between the two germline ends.

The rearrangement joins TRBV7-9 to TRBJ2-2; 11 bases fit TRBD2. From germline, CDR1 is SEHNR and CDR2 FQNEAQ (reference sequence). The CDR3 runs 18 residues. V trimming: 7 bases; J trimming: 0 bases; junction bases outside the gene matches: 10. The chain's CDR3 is CASKDRTSGGPNTGELFF. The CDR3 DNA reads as TGTGCCAGCAAAGATCGTACTAGCGGGGGACCGAACACCGGGGAGCTGTTTTTT.

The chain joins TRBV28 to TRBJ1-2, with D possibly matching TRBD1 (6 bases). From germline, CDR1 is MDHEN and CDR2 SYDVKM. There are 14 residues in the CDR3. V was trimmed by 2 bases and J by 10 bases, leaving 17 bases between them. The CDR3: CASSLGGRREDYTF. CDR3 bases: TGTGCCAGCAGTTTAGGGGGGCGACGGGAAGACTACACCTTC.

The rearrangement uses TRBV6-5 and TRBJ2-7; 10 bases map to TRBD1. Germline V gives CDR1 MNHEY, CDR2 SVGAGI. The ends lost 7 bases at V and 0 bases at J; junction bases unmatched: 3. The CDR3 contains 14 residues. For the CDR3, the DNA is TGTGCCAGCAAGCGGACAGGGGGCTCCTACGAGCAGTACGTC. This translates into CASKRTGGSYEQYV.